Listed below are T cell receptor beta chains from one sample, sequenced in a study of CD8 T cells in Susac syndrome. TCRdb reprocessed the immunoSEQ multiplex PCR reads with MiXCR, giving one entry per CDR3 protein. The table has about 120,000 distinct CDR3 sequences, under 96% seen once. The specimen was CD4+ T cells from PBMCs. The receptors derive from a human donor with Susac syndrome. The CDR3 runs from the conserved cysteine through the conserved F or W. A D gene is named only where the DNA matches it firmly. Size values are once, few and many counts, or a class for expanded clones, and some rows have none.

TRBJ2-5	NA	TRBV24-1	NA	TGTGCCACCAGTGTTAGCGCAGCCCAAGAGACCCAGTACTTC	CATSVSAAQETQYF
TRBJ1-3	NA	TRBV7-8	once	TGTGCCAGCAGCGCCCGGGGGGACGACACCATATATTTT	CASSARGDDTIYF
TRBJ2-1	NA	TRBV5-6	NA	TGTGCCAGCAGCTTGGAAGGACGACGTTACAATGAGCAGTTCTTC	CASSLEGRRYNEQFF
TRBJ2-1	NA	TRBV20-1	NA	TGCAGTGCTAGTCGTGTTTCTCCGGGTCGGCGGGAGCAGTTCTTC	CSASRVSPGRREQFF
TRBJ2-1	NA	TRBV20-1	NA	TGCAGTGCTAGAGGTGTGGCCTACAATGAGCAGTTCTTC	CSARGVAYNEQFF
TRBJ2-5	NA	TRBV18	NA	TGTGCCAGCCCAAGTGGAAGCTCTAGAGAGACCCAGTACTTC	CASPSGSSRETQYF
TRBJ1-1	NA	TRBV18	NA	TGTGCCTGCGGGGGCAGGAACACTGAAGCTTTCTTT	CACGGRNTEAFF
TRBJ1-5	NA	TRBV28	NA	TGTGCCAGCAGTCTGGGACCTCTCAATCAGCCCCAGCATTTT	CASSLGPLNQPQHF
TRBJ2-2	TRBD2	TRBV29-1	NA	TGCAGCGCCGAGGGGAGCGGGAAAGGAAACACCGGGGAGCTGTTTTTT	CSAEGSGKGNTGELFF
TRBJ2-5	NA	TRBV30	NA	TGTGCCTGGAGCGGGACAAAAGAGACCCAGTACTTC	CAWSGTKETQYF
TRBJ2-7	NA	TRBV3-1	NA	TGTGCCAGCAGCCAAGGGCATTACTACGAGCAGTACTTC	CASSQGHYYEQYF
TRBJ2-4	TRBD2	TRBV20-1	NA	TGCAGTGCTGGGGCGGGAGGAGCCAAAAACATTCAGTACTTC	CSAGAGGAKNIQYF
TRBJ1-2	TRBD1	TRBV7-2	NA	TGTGCCAGCAGCTTCCTTACAGGGGAGTCTGGCTACACCTTC	CASSFLTGESGYTF
TRBJ2-7	NA	TRBV7-9	NA	TGTGCCAGCAGGTCCACGGGTAACTCCTACGAGCAGTACTTC	CASRSTGNSYEQYF
TRBJ1-5	NA	TRBV6-6	once	TGTGCCAGCAGTTACTCGACACGGCCCAATCAGCCCCAGCATTTT	CASSYSTRPNQPQHF